In this sample, the clone carrying this TCR beta chain turned up a few times. Its antigen is undetermined. The data originate from a study of beta chain features in type 1 diabetes. Study-level findings and limits: VDJ junctions sequenced from type 1 diabetes patients showed fewer insertions and more deletions. cDNA-based reads could over-represent cells with high TCR expression. Shorter TCRB CDR3s, moderately but significantly so, marked every one of the four CD4+ subsets in Type 1 diabetes patients.

The authors reverse transcribed all of the isolated RNA, so sequencing captured expressed TCRB transcripts. Profiling relied on immunoSEQ multiplex PCR, and the TCRdb table lists in-frame clones only, not all of them. The data hold over 300,000 clones, with roughly 8.8% observed a single time. This CDR3 is built from 14 residues. V was pared by 3 bases and J by 5 bases, with 13 bases between. The germline V gene encodes CDR1 ENHRY and CDR2 SYGVKD. Sequenced input: central memory CD4+ T cells from blood. The sequence was obtained from a man under 40 with type 1 diabetes. This chain connects TRBV10-3 to TRBJ1-1; perhaps TRBD1 as D (5 bases). CDR3 bases: TGTGCCATCAGTGAAGAACAGAAGGGGACTGAAGCTTTCTTT. Translating gives CAISEEQKGTEAFF.